This T cell receptor beta chain came from a study of early T cells in non-severe SARS-CoV-2 infection. Germline V gene sequence: CDR1 SGHDT, CDR2 YYEEEE. V lost 0 bases to trimming and J lost 1 base, with 8 bases between them. CDR3 length: 14 amino acids. This clonotype was counted at least ten times. The target antigen is unknown. Attached unique molecular identifiers marked individual cDNA molecules. TCRdb itself ran the 5' RACE reads through MiXCR, one entry per CDR3 protein. Of approximately 28,000 distinct CDR3 sequences listed, around 6.1% are singletons. Broader study findings: There was a bias toward anti-spike CD8 responses in VDJdb matching, which missed private and CD4 specificities.

The chain has TRBV5-6 and TRBJ2-7; D gene uncertain. The clonotype originates from an adult who was a healthcare worker with PCR-confirmed SARS-CoV-2 infection or an uninfected control (not recorded which). Material: whole blood, obtained at baseline. The chain's CDR3 is CASSLEPVSYEQYF. The CDR3 DNA sequence: TGTGCCAGCAGCTTGGAGCCAGTGTCCTACGAGCAGTACTTC. The full variable domain, rest sourced from reference TRBV5-6 and TRBJ2-7, is DAGVTQSPTHLIKTRGQQVTLRCSPKSGHDTVSWYQQALGQGPQFIFQYYEEEERQRGNFPDRFSGHQFPNYSSELNVNALLLGDSALYLCASSLEPVSYEQYFGPGTRLTVT.